The 3 T cell receptor beta chains given below trace back to one sample, sequenced in a study of cytomegalovirus exposure and HLA in healthy donors (dated by TCRdb to the late 2010s). Libraries were built with the immunoSEQ multiplex PCR assay. A mixture of 60 forward primers for TCR Vbeta segments and 13 reverse primers for TCR Jbeta segments was used in the multiplex PCR. TCRdb took over this immuneACCESS table, retaining in-frame rearrangements with V and J assigned. Such tables are incomplete; in checked studies, under half of the missing clones stem from an unresolved V gene, and the remainder is unexplained. The sample contains over 150,000 clones, 80% of them found a single time. The top ten constitute under 6% of the sample. Sequenced: PBMCs. These receptors were obtained from a man aged 25-45 years in good health and CMV-seronegative.

J is TRBJ1-1 and V is TRBV27, with a weak D call TRBD1 (5 bases). The CDR3 has 16 residues. Germline CDR1 MNHEY, CDR2 SMNVEV (reference sequence). Trimming left V 4 bases short and J 0 bases short, with 15 bases between. CDR3 amino acids: CASSSGRWNMNTEAFF. The CDR3 DNA follows: TGTGCCAGCAGTTCAGGGCGGTGGAACATGAACACTGAAGCTTTCTTT.

The chain uses TRBV5-4 and TRBJ2-3, with no clear D. Deletions cut 2 bases from V and 6 bases from J, with 13 bases between. Germline-derived CDR1 and CDR2 are SGHNT and YYREEE (reference sequence). This CDR3 is 14 amino acids long. The DNA for the CDR3 is TGTGCCAGCAGCTTTTCGATCCCCGGGGATACGCAGTATTTT. It yields the protein CASSFSIPGDTQYF.

This rearrangement joins TRBV18 to TRBJ2-5; 7 nucleotides agree with TRBD2. With 2 bases clipped from V and 4 bases from J, the junction kept 7 bases outside the gene matches. The CDR3 sequence is 15 residues long. Germline assignment: CDR1 KGHSH and CDR2 LQKENI. CDR3 sequence: CASSPSREVGETQYF. CDR3 nucleotide sequence: TGTGCCAGCTCACCATCTCGGGAGGTGGGAGAGACCCAGTACTTC.